The text below deals with one T cell receptor beta chain. Its antigen remains unidentified. The data stem from a study of OX40 agonist ivuxolimab in advanced cancers. Study overall: Three dose-escalation patients had partial responses: one with hepatocellular carcinoma and two with cutaneous melanoma. General study results and limits: Expanded clones were, on average, more numerous among CD8+ T cells than CD4+. Low normalized T-cell clonal expansion was additionally recorded for some nonresponders.

Sequencing was performed with immunoSEQ multiplex PCR; in TCRdb, only in-frame clones are kept and a portion is missing. In the table there are fewer than 70,000 clones, 70% to 90% of which are singletons. Sequences were derived from CD4+ or CD8+ T cells sorted from blood, sampled in a trial of the OX40 agonist ivuxolimab. This TCR was recovered from an adult with an advanced solid tumor such as melanoma, head and neck, liver or kidney cancer.

The CDR3 sequence is CASSSRQGFNQPQHF. The CDR3 bases are TGTGCCAGCAGCTCTAGACAGGGCTTCAATCAGCCCCAGCATTTT. The rearrangement joins TRBV2 to TRBJ1-5; 7 nucleotides align to TRBD1. The CDR3 runs 15 residues. V gave up 6 bases and J gave up 3 bases; unmatched junction bases: 8. In germline, CDR1 is SNHLY, CDR2 FYNNEI.